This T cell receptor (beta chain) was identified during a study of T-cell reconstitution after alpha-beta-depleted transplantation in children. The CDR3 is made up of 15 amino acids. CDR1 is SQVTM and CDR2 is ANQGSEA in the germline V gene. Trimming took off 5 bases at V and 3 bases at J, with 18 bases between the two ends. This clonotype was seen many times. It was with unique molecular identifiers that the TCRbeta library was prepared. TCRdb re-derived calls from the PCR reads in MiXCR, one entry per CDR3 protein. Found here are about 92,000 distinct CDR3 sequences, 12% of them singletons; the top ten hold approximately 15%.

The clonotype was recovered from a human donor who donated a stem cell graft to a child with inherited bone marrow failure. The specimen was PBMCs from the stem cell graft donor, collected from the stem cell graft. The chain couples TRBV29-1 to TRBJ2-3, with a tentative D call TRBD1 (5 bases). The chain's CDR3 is CSVPSKGQGTDTQYF. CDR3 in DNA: TGCAGCGTTCCGAGTAAGGGGCAAGGGACAGATACGCAGTATTTT.